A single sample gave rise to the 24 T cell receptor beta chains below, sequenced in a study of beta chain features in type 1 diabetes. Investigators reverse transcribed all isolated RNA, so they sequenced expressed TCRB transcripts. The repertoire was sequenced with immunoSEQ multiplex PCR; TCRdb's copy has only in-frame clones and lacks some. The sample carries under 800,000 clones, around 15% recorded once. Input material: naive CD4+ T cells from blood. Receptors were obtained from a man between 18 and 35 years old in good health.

The CDR3 region has the DNA TGTGCCTGGGGTAGATCCTCGGGCGGTGAAAAACTGTTTTTT. It is translated as CAWGRSSGGEKLFF. The chain links TRBV30 to TRBJ1-4; no reliable D call. V dropped 5 bases and J dropped 7 bases, with 17 bases sitting between them. The CDR3 totals 14 residues. Germline V gives CDR1 GTSNPN, CDR2 SVGIG (reference sequence).

The chain's CDR3 is CASSQDRGDTEAFF. The CDR3 DNA reads as TGTGCCAGCAGCCAAGACAGGGGGGACACTGAAGCTTTCTTT. The chain carries TRBV7-8 and TRBJ1-1; 9 bases are shared with TRBD1. The CDR3 sequence is 14 residues long. In germline, CDR1 is SGHVS, CDR2 FQNEAQ. V lost 5 bases to trimming and J lost 3 bases; unmatched junction nucleotides: 4. The full variable domain, its missing parts supplied by reference TRBV7-8 and TRBJ1-1, is GAGVSQSPRYKVAKRGQDVALRCDPISGHVSLFWYQQALGQGPEFLTYFQNEAQLDKSGLPSDRFFAERPEGSVSTLKIQRTQQEDSAVYLCASSQDRGDTEAFFGQGTRLTVV.

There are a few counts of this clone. This chain's CDR3 is CASSVTGLDEQFF. The CDR3 bases are TGTGCCAGCAGCGTGACAGGGTTGGATGAGCAGTTCTTC. The rearrangement uses TRBV9 and TRBJ2-1; 7 bases match TRBD1. The CDR3 sequence is 13 residues long. Germline assignment: CDR1 SGDLS and CDR2 YYNGEE. After removal of 2 bases from V and 8 bases from J, the junction contained 4 bases not matched to a gene.

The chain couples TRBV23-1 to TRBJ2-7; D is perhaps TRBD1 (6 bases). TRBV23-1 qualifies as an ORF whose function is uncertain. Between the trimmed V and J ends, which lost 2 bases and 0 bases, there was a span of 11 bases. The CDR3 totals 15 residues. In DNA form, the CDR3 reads TGCGCCAGCAGTCAACTCCGGGACATCTCCTACGAGCAGTACTTC. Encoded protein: CASSQLRDISYEQYF.

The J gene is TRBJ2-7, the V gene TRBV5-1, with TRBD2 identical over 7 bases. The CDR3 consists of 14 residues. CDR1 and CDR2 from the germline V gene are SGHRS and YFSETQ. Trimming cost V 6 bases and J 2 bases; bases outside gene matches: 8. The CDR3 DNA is TGCGCCAGCAAGTCGGTAGCGGGTACCTACGAGCAGTACTTC. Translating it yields CASKSVAGTYEQYF.

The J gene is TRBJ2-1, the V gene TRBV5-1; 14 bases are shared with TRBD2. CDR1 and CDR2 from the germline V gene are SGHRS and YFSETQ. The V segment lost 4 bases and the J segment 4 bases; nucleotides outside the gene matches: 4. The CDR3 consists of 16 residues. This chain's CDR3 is CASSLGLAGAYNEQFF. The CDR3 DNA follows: TGCGCCAGCAGCCTGGGACTAGCGGGAGCTTACAATGAGCAGTTCTTC.

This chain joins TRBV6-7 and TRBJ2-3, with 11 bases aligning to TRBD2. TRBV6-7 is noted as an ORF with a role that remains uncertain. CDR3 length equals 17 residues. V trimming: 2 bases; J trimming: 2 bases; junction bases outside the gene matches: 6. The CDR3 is CASSYTGTSGYTDTQYF. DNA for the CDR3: TGTGCCAGCAGTTACACCGGGACTAGCGGTTACACAGATACGCAGTATTTT.

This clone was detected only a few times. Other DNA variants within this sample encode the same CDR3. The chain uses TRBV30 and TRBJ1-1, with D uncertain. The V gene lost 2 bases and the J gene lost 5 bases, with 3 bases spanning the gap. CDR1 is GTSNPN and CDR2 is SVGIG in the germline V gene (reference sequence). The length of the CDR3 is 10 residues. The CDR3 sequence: CAWSRTEAFF. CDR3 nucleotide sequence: TGTGCCTGGAGTAGGACTGAAGCTTTCTTT.

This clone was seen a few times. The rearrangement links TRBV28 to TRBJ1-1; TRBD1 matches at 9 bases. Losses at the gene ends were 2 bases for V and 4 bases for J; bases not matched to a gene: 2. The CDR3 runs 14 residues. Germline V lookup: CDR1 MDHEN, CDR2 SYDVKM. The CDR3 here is CASSLTGGGTEAFF. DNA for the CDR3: TGTGCCAGCAGTTTAACAGGGGGCGGCACTGAAGCTTTCTTT.

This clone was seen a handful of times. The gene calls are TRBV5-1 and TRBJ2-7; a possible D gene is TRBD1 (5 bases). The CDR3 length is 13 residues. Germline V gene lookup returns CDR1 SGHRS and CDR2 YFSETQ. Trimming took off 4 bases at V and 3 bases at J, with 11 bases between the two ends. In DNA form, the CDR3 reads TGCGCCAGCAGCGAACAGGACGGCTACGAGCAGTACTTC. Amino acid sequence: CASSEQDGYEQYF.

As DNA, the CDR3 is TGTGCCAGCAGCGCCTCCTATATGGGCAATCAGCCCCAGCATTTT. Protein product: CASSASYMGNQPQHF. The genes are TRBV9 and TRBJ1-5; D is undetermined. Trimming took off 3 bases at V and 2 bases at J, with 12 bases between the two ends. This CDR3 comprises 15 residues. Germline V CDR1 and CDR2: SGDLS, YYNGEE.

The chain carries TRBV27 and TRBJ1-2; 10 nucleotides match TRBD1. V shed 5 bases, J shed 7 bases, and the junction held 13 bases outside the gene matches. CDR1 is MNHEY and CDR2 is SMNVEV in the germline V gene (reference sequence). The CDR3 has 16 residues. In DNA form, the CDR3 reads TGTGCCAGCAGTCAGGGGACAGGGGTTTTGGTCCGTGGCTACACCTTC. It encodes CASSQGTGVLVRGYTF.

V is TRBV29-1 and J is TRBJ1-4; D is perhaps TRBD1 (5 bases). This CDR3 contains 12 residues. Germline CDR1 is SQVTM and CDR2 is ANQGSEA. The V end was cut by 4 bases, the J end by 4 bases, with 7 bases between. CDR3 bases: TGCAGCGTTGTGACAGATAATGAAAAACTGTTTTTT. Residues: CSVVTDNEKLFF. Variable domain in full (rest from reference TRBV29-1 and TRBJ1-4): SAVISQKPSRDICQRGTSLTIQCQVDSQVTMMFWYRQQPGQSLTLIATANQGSEATYESGFVIDKFPISRPNLTFSTLTVSNMSPEDSSIYLCSVVTDNEKLFFGSGTQLSVL.

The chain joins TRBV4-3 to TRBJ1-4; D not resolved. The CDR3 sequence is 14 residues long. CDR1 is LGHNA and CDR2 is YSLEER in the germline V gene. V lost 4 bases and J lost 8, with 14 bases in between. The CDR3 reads CASSLGGQREKLFF. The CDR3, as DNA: TGCGCCAGCAGCCTAGGCGGCCAGAGGGAAAAACTGTTTTTT.

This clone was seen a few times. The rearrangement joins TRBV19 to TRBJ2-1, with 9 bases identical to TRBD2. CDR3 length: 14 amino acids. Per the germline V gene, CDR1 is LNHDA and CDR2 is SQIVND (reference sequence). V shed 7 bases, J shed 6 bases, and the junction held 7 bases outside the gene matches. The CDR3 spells CASKPAGGINEQFF. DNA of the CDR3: TGTGCCAGTAAACCGGCGGGAGGGATCAATGAGCAGTTCTTC.

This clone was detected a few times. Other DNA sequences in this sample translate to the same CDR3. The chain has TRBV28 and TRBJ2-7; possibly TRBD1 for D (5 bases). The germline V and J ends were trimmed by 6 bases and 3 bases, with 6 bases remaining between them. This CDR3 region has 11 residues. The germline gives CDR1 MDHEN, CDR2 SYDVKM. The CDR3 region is CASRDSYEQYF. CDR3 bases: TGTGCCAGCAGAGACAGCTACGAGCAGTACTTC.

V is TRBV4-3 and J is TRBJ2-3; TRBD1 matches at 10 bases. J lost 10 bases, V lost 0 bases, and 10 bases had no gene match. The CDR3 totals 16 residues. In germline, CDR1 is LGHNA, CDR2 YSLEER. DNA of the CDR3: TGCGCCAGCAGCCAAGATCCAGGGACAGGGGAACTCCCGCAGTATTTT. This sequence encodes CASSQDPGTGELPQYF.

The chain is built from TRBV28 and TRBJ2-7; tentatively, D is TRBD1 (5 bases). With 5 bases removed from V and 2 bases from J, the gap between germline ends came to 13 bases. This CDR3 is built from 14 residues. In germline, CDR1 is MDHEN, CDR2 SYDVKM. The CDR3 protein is CASSPPDTAYEQYF. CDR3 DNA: TGTGCCAGCAGTCCCCCGGACACTGCCTACGAGCAGTACTTC.

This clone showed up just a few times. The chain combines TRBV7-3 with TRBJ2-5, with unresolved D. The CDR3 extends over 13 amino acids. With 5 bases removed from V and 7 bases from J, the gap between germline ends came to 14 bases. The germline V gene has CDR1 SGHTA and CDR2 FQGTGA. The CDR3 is CASSDGPTGTQYF. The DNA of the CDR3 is TGTGCCAGCAGCGACGGGCCCACGGGGACCCAGTACTTC.

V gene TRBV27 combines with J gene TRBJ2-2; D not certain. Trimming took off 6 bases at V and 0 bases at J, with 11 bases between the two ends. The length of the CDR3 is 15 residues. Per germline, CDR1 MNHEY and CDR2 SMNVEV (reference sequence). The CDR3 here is CASRPLGANTGELFF. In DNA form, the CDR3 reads TGTGCCAGCAGGCCTCTGGGCGCGAACACCGGGGAGCTGTTTTTT.

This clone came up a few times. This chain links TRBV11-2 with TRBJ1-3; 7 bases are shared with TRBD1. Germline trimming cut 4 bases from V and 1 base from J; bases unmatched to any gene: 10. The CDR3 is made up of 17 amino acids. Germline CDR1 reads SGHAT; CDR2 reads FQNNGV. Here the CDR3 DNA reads TGTGCCAGCAGCTCACCAAGACAGGGTGGTTCTGGAAACACCATATATTTT. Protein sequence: CASSSPRQGGSGNTIYF.

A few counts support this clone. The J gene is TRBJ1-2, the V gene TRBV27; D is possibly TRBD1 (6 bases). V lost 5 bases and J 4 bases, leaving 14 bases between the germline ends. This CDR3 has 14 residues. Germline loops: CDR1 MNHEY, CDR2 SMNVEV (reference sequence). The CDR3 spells CASSQGRGIYGYTF. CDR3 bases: TGTGCCAGCAGTCAGGGGCGGGGTATCTATGGCTACACCTTC.

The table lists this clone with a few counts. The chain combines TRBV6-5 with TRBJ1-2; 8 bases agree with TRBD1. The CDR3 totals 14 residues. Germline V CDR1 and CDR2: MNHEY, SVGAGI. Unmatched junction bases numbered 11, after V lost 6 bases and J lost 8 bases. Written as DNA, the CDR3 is TGTGCCAGCAGGAACCCGGACAGGGTGGGAGGCTACACCTTC. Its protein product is CASRNPDRVGGYTF.

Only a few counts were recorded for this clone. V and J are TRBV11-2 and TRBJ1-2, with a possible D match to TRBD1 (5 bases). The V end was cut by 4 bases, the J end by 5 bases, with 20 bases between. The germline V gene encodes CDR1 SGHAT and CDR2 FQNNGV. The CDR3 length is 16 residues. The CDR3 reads CASSSPRVGVRYGYTF. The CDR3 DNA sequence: TGTGCCAGCAGCTCCCCCAGGGTCGGGGTAAGATATGGCTACACCTTC.